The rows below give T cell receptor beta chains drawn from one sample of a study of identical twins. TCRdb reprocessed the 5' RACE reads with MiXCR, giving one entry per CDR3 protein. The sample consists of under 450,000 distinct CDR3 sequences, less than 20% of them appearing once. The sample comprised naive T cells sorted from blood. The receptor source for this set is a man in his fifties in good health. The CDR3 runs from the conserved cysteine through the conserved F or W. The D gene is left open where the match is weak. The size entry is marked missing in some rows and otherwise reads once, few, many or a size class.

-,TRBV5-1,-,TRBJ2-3,TGCGCCAGCAGCTTAAGGCGGGTGGCCACAGATACGCAGTATTTT,CASSLRRVATDTQYF
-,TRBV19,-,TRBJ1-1,TGTGCCAGTCGCTTCTCTGGAGGGGGGCGATACACTGAAGCTTTCTTT,CASRFSGGGRYTEAFF
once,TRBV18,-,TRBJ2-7,TGTGCCAGCTCACCAAAGAGATCATACGAGCAGTACTTC,CASSPKRSYEQYF
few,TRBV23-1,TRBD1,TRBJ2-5,TGCGCCAGCAGTCATAATTCCGGGACAGGGTCCCGAGTGGACCAAGAGACCCAGTACTTC,CASSHNSGTGSRVDQETQYF
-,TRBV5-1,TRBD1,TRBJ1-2,TGCGCCAGCAGCTTGGCCCGGGACAGGGGGGACGGCTACACCTTC,CASSLARDRGDGYTF
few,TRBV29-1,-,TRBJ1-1,TGCAGCGTTGAATTGGGGCCCGGCACTGAAGCTTTCTTT,CSVELGPGTEAFF
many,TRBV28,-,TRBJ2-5,TGTGCCAGCAGTTCCCCGGGGGAAGAGACCCAGTACTTC,CASSSPGEETQYF
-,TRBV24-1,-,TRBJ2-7,TGTGCCACCAGTGATGTGGGGGTTCGGGAGCAGTACTTC,CATSDVGVREQYF
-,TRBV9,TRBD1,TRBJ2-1,TGTGCCAGCAGCGTAACCGGGACAGGGAACAATGAGCAGTTCTTC,CASSVTGTGNNEQFF
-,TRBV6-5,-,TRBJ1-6,TGTGCCAGCAGTTACGCGTACAATTCACCCCTCCACTTT,CASSYAYNSPLHF
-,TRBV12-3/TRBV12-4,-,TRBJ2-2,TGTGCCAGCAGTAGGGGGGCGTTAGCCGGGGAGCTGTTTTTT,CASSRGALAGELFF
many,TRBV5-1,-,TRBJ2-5,TGCGCCAGCAGCTTCGGATCGTTGCAAGAGACCCAGTACTTC,CASSFGSLQETQYF
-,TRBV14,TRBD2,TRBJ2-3,TGTGCCAGCAGGACTAGCGGTACAGATACGCAGTATTTT,CASRTSGTDTQYF
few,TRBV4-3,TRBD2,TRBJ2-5,TGCGCCAGCAGCCAAGGTCCAGCGGGAGGCGAGACCCAGTACTTC,CASSQGPAGGETQYF
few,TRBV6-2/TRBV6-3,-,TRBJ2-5,TGTGCCAGCAGTTATGGCCGTCTCCAGACCCAGTACTTC,CASSYGRLQTQYF
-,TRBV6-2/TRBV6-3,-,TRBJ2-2,TGTGCCAGCACTCACGGCGGCGGGGAGCTGTTTTTT,CASTHGGGELFF
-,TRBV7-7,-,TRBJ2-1,TGTGCTAGCAGCTTAGGCGGGGGCCAATACAATGAGCAGTTCTTC,CASSLGGGQYNEQFF
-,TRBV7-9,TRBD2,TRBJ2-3,TGTGCCAGCAGCGCCCCCGGTTCTAGCGGGAGTACAGATACGCAGTATTTT,CASSAPGSSGSTDTQYF
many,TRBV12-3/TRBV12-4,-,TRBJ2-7,TGTGCCAGCAGTTTAGCCGGAACCCCCTACGAGCAGTACTTC,CASSLAGTPYEQYF
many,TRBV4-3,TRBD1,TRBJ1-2,TGCGCCAGCAGCCAAGATGTCGGGTCAGGGGGCTATGGCTACACCTTC,CASSQDVGSGGYGYTF
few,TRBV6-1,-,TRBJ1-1,TGTGCCAGCAGTGAGAACACGGCCCCGAACACTGAAGCTTTCTTT,CASSENTAPNTEAFF
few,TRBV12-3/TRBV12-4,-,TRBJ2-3,TGTGCCAGCAACTATGGCGGCTCCAACGCCCTCCGTATCTCAGATACGCAGTATTTT,CASNYGGSNALRISDTQYF
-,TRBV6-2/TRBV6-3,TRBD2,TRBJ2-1,TGTGCCAGCAGTTACCAGGGACTAGCGTCCATCTACAATGAGCAGTTCTTC,CASSYQGLASIYNEQFF
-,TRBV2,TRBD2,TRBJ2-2,TGTGCCAGCAGTGACGAGCCTTTAGCGGGAGGGGCCGGGGAGCTGTTTTTT,CASSDEPLAGGAGELFF
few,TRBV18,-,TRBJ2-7,TGTGCCAGCTCAGCATCGACACCCAAGGGAGAGCAGTACTTC,CASSASTPKGEQYF
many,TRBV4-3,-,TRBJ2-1,TGCGCCAGCAGCCAAGATACTTCTAGCCTCCCTTACAATGAGCAGTTCTTC,CASSQDTSSLPYNEQFF
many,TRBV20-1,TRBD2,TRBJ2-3,TGCAGTGCCAAGACTAGCGGGATCCCAGATACGCAGTATTTT,CSAKTSGIPDTQYF
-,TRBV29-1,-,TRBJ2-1,TGCAGCGTTGAAGTAGCGTGGGATGAGCAGTTCTTC,CSVEVAWDEQFF
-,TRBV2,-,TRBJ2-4,TGTGCCAGCAGTAAACAGGGCTCGGGCAAAAACATTCAGTACTTC,CASSKQGSGKNIQYF
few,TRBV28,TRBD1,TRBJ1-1,TGTGCCAGCAGCCCCCAGGGACAGGGTCACACTGAAGCTTTCTTT,CASSPQGQGHTEAFF
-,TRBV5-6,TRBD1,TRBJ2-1,TGTGCCAGCAGCCTTCAACAGGGGCGGTACAATGAGCAGTTCTTC,CASSLQQGRYNEQFF
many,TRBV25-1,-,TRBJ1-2,TGTGCCAGCAGTGATTTTGGATATGGCTACACCTTC,CASSDFGYGYTF
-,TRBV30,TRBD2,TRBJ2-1,TGTGCCTGGAGTGTACGTGGACTAGCGTTCAATGAGCAGTTCTTC,CAWSVRGLAFNEQFF
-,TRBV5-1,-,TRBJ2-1,TGCGCCAGCAGCCCTGGGCCTAGCGCCTACAATGAGCAGTTCTTC,CASSPGPSAYNEQFF
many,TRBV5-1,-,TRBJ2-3,TGCGCCAGCAGCTTGGACACGGCGAGCACAGATACGCAGTATTTT,CASSLDTASTDTQYF
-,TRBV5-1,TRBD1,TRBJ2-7,TGCGCCAGCAGCTTATGGACAGGGGTCTACGAGCAGTACTTC,CASSLWTGVYEQYF
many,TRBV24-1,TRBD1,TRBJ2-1,TGTGCCACCAGTGTGGTTTCGGGACAGTCGAATGAGCAGTTCTTC,CATSVVSGQSNEQFF
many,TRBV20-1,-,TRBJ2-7,TGCAGTGCTAGGAGACTCAGAGGGGACGGATCAACCTACGAGCAGTACTTC,CSARRLRGDGSTYEQYF
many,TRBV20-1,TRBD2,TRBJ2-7,TGCAGTGCACTTTACCGGGACTACTACTACTCCTACGAGCAGTACTTC,CSALYRDYYYSYEQYF
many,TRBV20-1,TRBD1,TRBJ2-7,TGCAGTGCTAGGGGGGACAGTGAGTTCTACGAGCAGTACTTC,CSARGDSEFYEQYF
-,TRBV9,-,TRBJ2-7,TGTGCCAGCAGCGTAGTGTATGGGACGGACTACGAGCAGTACTTC,CASSVVYGTDYEQYF
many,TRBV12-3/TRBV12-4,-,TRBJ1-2,TGTGCCAGCAGTTTAACCCAGAAATATGGCTACACCTTC,CASSLTQKYGYTF
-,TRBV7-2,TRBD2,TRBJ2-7,TGTGCCAGCAGCTTTGGACTAGCGGGGGGGCAGAGGGAGCAGTACTTC,CASSFGLAGGQREQYF
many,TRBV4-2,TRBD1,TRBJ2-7,TGTGCCAGCAGCCAAGATCCAACAGGGGAATACGAGCAGTACTTC,CASSQDPTGEYEQYF
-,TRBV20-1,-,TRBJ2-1,TGCAGTGCTACCCAAGCGGTTAGGGTTTACAATGAGCAGTTCTTC,CSATQAVRVYNEQFF
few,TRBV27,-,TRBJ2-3,TGTGCCAGCAGTTATACGGGGGCCTTCACAGATACGCAGTATTTT,CASSYTGAFTDTQYF
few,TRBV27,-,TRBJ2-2,TGTGCCAGCAGTCTTCCTCCCGGGGAGCTGTTTTTT,CASSLPPGELFF
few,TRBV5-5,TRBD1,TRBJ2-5,TGTGCCAGCAGCTTCGGACAGGTCACCGAGACCCAGTACTTC,CASSFGQVTETQYF
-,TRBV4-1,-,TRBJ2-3,TGCGCCAGCAGCCAAGAGGGGGTTAGCACAGATACGCAGTATTTT,CASSQEGVSTDTQYF
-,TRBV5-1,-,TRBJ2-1,TGCGCCAGCAGCTTGAGGTGGGGGGGCAATGATGAGCAGTTCTTC,CASSLRWGGNDEQFF
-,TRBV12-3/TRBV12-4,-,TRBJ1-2,TGTGCCAGCAGTTTGCGGGCGGTTAACTATGGCTACACCTTC,CASSLRAVNYGYTF
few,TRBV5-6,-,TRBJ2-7,TGTGCCAGCAGCTCCTCGGGTTGGGACTCCCTAGAGCAGTACTTC,CASSSSGWDSLEQYF
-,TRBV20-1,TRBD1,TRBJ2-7,TGCAGTGCTAGGGACCTACCACAGGGGGCCGACGAGCAGTACTTC,CSARDLPQGADEQYF
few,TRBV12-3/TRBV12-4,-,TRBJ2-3,TGTGCCAGCAGTCCCCGCCGGGTAGATACGCAGTATTTT,CASSPRRVDTQYF
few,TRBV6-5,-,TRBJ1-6,TGTGCCAGCAGTTACGCCTTTTCACCCCTCCACTTT,CASSYAFSPLHF